This record covers a single T cell receptor (beta chain). The antigen remains unidentified. One entry per CDR3 protein, without DNA, is what TCRdb gives after re-calling the 5' RACE reads. This sample's table has some 410,000 distinct CDR3 sequences. CDR1 is SGHTA, CDR2 FQGTGA, per germline. This CDR3 contains 13 residues. This record belongs to a study of T cells expressing NK-cell markers. At the level of the study: In the group of eight sequenced donors, seven were HCMV-seropositive and one was seronegative. General study results and limits: In about 6 donors, dominant CD3+CD56+NKG2C+ clonotypes ranked among the top 10 CD8+ clonotypes.

The V and J genes are TRBV7-3 and TRBJ1-1; without DNA, the TCRdb call of TRBD1 cannot be checked. The origin of this receptor is a woman between 18 and 69 years old in good health. Sequences were obtained from blood T cells: a sorted CD56 or NKG2C T cell subset, CD4+ or CD8+ T cells, or bulk PBMC T cells (not recorded which). This CDR3 is CASGPARGTEAFF.